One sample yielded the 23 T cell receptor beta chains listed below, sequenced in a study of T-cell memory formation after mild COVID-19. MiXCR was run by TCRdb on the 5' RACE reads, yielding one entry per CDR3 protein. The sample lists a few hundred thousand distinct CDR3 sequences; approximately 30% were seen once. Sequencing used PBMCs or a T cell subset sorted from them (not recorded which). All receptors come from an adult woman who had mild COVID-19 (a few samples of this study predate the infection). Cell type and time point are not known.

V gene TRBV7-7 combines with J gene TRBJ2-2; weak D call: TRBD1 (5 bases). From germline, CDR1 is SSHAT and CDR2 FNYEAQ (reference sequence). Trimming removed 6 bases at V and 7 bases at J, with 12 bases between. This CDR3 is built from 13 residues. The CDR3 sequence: CASRAGLVGELFF. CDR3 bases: TGTGCCAGCAGAGCAGGGCTGGTCGGGGAGCTGTTTTTT.

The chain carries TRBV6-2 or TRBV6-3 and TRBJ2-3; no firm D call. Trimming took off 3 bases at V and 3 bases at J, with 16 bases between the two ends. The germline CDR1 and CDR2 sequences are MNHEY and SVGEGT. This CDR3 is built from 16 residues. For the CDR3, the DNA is TGTGCCAGCAGTTATATCGTTGGGCAATGGACAGATACGCAGTATTTT. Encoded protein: CASSYIVGQWTDTQYF.

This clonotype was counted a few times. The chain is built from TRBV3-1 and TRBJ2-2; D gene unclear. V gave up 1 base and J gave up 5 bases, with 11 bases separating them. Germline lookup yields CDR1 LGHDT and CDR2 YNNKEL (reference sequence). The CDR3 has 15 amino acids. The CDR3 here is CASSQVTKKTGELFF. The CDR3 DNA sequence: TGTGCCAGCAGCCAAGTTACGAAGAAAACCGGGGAGCTGTTTTTT.

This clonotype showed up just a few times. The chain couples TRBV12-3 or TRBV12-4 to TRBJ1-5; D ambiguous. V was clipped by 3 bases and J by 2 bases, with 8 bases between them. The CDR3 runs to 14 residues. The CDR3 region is CASSFRARNQPQHF. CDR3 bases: TGTGCCAGCAGTTTCCGGGCCCGCAATCAGCCCCAGCATTTT.

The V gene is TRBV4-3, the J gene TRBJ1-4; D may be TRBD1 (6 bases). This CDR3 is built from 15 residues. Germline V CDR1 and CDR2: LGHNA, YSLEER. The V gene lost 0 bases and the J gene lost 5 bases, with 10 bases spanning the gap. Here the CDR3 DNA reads TGCGCCAGCAGCCAAGATCAAAGGGGGAATGAAAAACTGTTTTTT. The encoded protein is CASSQDQRGNEKLFF.

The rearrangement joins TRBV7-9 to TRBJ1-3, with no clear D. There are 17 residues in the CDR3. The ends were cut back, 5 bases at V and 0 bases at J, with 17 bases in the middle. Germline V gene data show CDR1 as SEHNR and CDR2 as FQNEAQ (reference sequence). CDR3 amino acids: CASSPKEGFPSGNTIYF. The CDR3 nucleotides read TGTGCCAGCAGCCCCAAGGAGGGCTTTCCCTCTGGAAACACCATATATTTT. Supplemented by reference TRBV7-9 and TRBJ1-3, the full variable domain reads DTGVSQNPRHKITKRGQNVTFRCDPISEHNRLYWYRQTLGQGPEFLTYFQNEAQLEKSRLLSDRFSAERPKGSFSTLEIQRTEQGDSAMYLCASSPKEGFPSGNTIYFGEGSWLTVV.

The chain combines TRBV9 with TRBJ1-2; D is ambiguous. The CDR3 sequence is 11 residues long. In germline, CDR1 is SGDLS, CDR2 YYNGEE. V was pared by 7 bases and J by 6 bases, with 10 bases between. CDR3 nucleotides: TGTGCCAGCTCGAGTATCCATGGCTACACCTTC. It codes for CASSSIHGYTF. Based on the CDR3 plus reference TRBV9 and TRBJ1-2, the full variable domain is DSGVTQTPKHLITATGQRVTLRCSPRSGDLSVYWYQQSLDQGLQFLIQYYNGEERAKGNILERFSAQQFPDLHSELNLSSLELGDSALYFCASSSIHGYTFGSGTRLTVV.

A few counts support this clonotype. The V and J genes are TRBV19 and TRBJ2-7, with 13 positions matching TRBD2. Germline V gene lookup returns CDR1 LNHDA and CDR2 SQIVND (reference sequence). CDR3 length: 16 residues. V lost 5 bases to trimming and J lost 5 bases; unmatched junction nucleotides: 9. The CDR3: CASSPRRTSGSDEQYF. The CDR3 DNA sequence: TGTGCCAGTAGTCCCCGCCGGACTAGCGGGAGCGACGAGCAGTACTTC.

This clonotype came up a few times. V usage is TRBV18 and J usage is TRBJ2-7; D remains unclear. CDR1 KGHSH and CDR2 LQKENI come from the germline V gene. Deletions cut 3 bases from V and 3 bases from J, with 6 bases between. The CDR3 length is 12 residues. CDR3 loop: CASSPSNYEQYF. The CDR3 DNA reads TGTGCCAGCTCACCGTCGAACTACGAGCAGTACTTC.

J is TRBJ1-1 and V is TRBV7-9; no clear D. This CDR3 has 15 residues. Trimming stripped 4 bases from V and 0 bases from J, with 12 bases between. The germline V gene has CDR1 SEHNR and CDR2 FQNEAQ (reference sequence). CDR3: CASSSLDGMNTEAFF. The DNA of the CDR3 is TGTGCCAGCAGCTCCCTGGACGGGATGAACACTGAAGCTTTCTTT.

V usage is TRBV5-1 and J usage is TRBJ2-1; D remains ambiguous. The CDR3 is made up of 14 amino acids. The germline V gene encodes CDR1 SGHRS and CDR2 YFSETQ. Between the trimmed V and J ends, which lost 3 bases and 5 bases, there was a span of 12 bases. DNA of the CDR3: TGCGCCAGCAGCTGGACCCAGGAGAACAATGAGCAGTTCTTC. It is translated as CASSWTQENNEQFF.

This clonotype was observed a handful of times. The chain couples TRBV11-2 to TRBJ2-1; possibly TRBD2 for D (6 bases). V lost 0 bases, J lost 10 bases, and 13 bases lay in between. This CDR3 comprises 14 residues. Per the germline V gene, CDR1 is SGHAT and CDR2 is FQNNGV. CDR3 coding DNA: TGTGCCAGCAGCTTAGATATGAGCGGGCCAGAGCAGTTCTTC. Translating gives CASSLDMSGPEQFF.

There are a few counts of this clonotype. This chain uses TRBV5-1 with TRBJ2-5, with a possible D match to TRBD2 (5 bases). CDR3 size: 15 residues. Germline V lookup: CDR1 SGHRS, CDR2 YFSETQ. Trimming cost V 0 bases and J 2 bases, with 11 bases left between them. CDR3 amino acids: CASSLGSSGQETQYF. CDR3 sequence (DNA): TGCGCCAGCAGCTTGGGCTCTTCGGGACAAGAGACCCAGTACTTC.

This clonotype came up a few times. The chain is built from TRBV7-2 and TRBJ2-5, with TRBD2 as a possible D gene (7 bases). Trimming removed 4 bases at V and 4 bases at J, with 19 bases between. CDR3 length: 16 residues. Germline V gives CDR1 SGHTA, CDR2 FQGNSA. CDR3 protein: CASSSPTPGGGETQYF. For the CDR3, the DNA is TGTGCCAGCAGCTCGCCGACCCCGGGGGGCGGAGAGACCCAGTACTTC. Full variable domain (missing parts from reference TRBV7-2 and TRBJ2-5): GAGVSQSPSNKVTEKGKDVELRCDPISGHTALYWYRQSLGQGLEFLIYFQGNSAPDKSGLPSDRFSAERTGGSVSTLTIQRTQQEDSAVYLCASSSPTPGGGETQYFGPGTRLLVL.

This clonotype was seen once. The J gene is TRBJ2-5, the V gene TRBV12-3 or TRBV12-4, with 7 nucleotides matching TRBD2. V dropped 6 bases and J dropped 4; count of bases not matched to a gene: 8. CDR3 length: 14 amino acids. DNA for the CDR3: TGTGCCAGCAGCCGGACTAGGGCGGGAGAGACCCAGTACTTC. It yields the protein CASSRTRAGETQYF.

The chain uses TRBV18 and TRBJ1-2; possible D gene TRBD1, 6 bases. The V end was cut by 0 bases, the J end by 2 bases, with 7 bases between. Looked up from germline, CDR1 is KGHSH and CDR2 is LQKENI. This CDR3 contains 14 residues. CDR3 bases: TGTGCCAGCTCACCACCCCAGGGGAACTATGGCTACACCTTC. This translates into CASSPPQGNYGYTF.

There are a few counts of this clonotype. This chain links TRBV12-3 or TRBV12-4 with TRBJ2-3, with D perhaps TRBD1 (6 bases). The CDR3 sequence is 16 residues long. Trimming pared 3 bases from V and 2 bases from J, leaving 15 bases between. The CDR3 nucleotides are TGTGCCAGCAGTTTGCAGGGGCTCGGGAACACAGATACGCAGTATTTT. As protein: CASSLQGLGNTDTQYF.

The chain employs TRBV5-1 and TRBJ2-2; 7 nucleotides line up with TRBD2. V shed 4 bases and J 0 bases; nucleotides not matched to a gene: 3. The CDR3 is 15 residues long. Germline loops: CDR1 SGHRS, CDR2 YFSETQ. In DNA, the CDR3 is TGCGCCAGCAGCATGACTAGCTCGAACACCGGGGAGCTGTTTTTT. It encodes CASSMTSSNTGELFF.

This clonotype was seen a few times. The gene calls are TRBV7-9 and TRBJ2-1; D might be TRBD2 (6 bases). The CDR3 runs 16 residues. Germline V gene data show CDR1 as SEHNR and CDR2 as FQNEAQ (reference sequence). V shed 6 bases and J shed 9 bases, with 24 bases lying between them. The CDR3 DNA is TGTGCCAGCAGACGCGGCCCGGCTACCCCAGCGGGTGAGCAGTTCTTC. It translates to CASRRGPATPAGEQFF.

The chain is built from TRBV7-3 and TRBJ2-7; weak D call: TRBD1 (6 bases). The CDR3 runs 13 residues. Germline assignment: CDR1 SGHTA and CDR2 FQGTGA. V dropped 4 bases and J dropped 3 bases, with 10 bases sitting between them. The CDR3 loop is CASSWTQGYEQYF. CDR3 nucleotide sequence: TGTGCCAGCAGCTGGACACAGGGCTACGAGCAGTACTTC.

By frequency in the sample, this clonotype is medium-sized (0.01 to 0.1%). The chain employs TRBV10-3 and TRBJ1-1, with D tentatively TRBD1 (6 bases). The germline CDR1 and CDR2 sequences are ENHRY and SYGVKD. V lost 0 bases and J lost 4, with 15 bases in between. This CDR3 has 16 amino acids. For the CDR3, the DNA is TGTGCCATCAGTGAGTCCCGGACAGCGGGCGGCACTGAAGCTTTCTTT. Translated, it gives CAISESRTAGGTEAFF.

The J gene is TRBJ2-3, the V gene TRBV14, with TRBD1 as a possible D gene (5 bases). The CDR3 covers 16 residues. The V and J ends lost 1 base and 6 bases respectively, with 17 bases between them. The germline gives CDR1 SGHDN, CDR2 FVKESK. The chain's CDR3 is CASSQVRSAGLDTQYF. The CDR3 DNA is TGTGCCAGCAGCCAAGTTAGGTCGGCAGGGCTCGATACGCAGTATTTT.

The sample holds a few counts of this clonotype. The DNA for the CDR3 is TGCAGTGCTAGACCCCGGGACCTCATTGGTAATGAGCAGTTCTTC. This sequence encodes CSARPRDLIGNEQFF. The V gene is TRBV20-1, the J gene TRBJ2-1; D might be TRBD1 or TRBD2, each matching 5 bases. CDR1 and CDR2 from the germline V gene are DFQATT and SNEGSKA (reference sequence). Between the trimmed V and J ends, which lost 2 bases and 7 bases, there was a span of 18 bases. The CDR3 is made up of 15 amino acids.